This record looks at one T cell receptor (beta chain) sequence and its context. The antigen it binds to is not known. It has no much larger one-base neighbor in the sample; base qualities were not kept. The CDR3 contains 15 residues, cysteine and phenylalanine counted. CDR3 DNA is the only sequence kept; it has 45 bases, read in frame from the first base. CDR1 and CDR2 were assigned from the germline V gene as SGHRS and YFSETQ. Germline trimming: 2 bases from V, 2 bases from J; junction bases outside gene matches: 6. This entry comes from a study of T cells in localized non-small cell lung cancer (dated by TCRdb to the early 2020s). About the full investigation: The study analyzed T cell repertoires of under 250 early-stage NSCLC patients, comparing tumors and uninvolved tumor-adjacent lungs. The mean age of the NSCLC patients was about 67 years, with approximately 130 men and over 100 women. The cohort consisted of approximately 240 treatment-naive NSCLC patients whose localized lung tumors had been resected. Here is what the overall study found, with its caveats: Higher T cell density in blood was associated with longer overall survival, whereas higher clonality in adjacent lung was associated with shorter survival. The highest T cell clonality was observed in uninvolved tumor-adjacent lung, where clonality exceeded that of tumor, suggesting that antigenic responses were more focused in uninvolved tumor-adjacent lung. Of the top 100 tumor clones, a median of around 57 were detected in paired uninvolved adjacent lung; around 27 were also among that lung's top 100. Because the study design was exploratory, TCR variables were selected using unadjusted p-values without false-discovery rate correction. Because multi-region tumor sequencing was not performed, intratumor heterogeneity could not be ruled out.

TCR beta CDR3 regions were sequenced from DNA using the immunoSEQ Assay. The authors' analysis ran thus. To compute T cell density, TCR beta template counts were normalized to usable DNA, which was estimated by amplifying housekeeping genes. The preseqR package was used to estimate richness by extrapolating to 400,000 templates for PBMC samples and to 120,000 templates for tissue samples. Clonality was defined by subtracting Pielou's evenness from one. Differential abundance testing on productive amino-acid clonotypes, with a minimum total count of 5 and an alpha of 0.1, was used to identify tissue-enriched TCRs. The Jaccard Index and the Morisita Overlap Index were used to measure how much the repertoires overlapped between compartments. GLIPH grouped TCR beta CDR3s together with public tetramer-defined viral CDR3s, and a viral motif had to include at least three viral sequences and show V-gene enrichment. TCRdb re-hosts the immuneACCESS table, in-frame sequences only. Its copies lack some clones; in the studies checked, an unresolved V gene accounts for under half of them, and the cause for the rest is not known. The DNA gave D and trimming, while V, J and clone size come from that table. Present in this sample are about 35,000 clones, around 79% of which were seen just once. Around 16% of the sample goes to the ten largest clones.

At diagnosis, peripheral blood, uninvolved tumor-adjacent lung and tumor were collected and stored as a combination of fresh-frozen and FFPE material. For TCR repertoire profiling, blood samples were analyzed in the form of peripheral blood mononuclear cells. The material was peripheral blood, obtained before any cancer treatment. The rearranged segments are TRBV5-1 and TRBJ2-5; TRBD2 fits 7 bases in the junction. This TCR derives from a male donor at least 60 years old with stage III squamous cell lung carcinoma. In nucleotides, the sequence is TGCGCCAGCAGCTTACTCAGCGGGGTACAAGAGACCCAGTACTTC. Its translation reads: CASSLLSGVQETQYF.